This entry lists 29 T cell receptor beta chains sequenced from one sample in a study of T-cell reconstitution after alpha-beta-depleted transplantation in children. Unique molecular identifiers were incorporated into the prepared TCRbeta library. One entry per CDR3 protein results from TCRdb running MiXCR on the PCR reads. In the table there are more than 120,000 distinct CDR3 sequences, around 8.8% of which are singletons. This material consisted of PBMCs, mostly from graft donor cells, taken 180 days after TCRalphabeta/CD19-depleted stem cell transplant. The origin of the receptors is a female patient under 10 years old who had a stem cell transplant for congenital amegakaryocytic thrombocytopenia, so the T cells may come from the graft donor.

This clonotype was seen more than once but under ten times. The CDR3 bases are TGTGCCAGCAAGGAGAATAGCGGGGTCTACGAGCAGTACTTC. It translates to CASKENSGVYEQYF. The chain has TRBV2 and TRBJ2-7; 8 positions agree with TRBD2. Germline V gene sequence: CDR1 SNHLY, CDR2 FYNNEI. The CDR3 has 14 amino acids. V was pared by 7 bases and J by 3 bases, with 8 bases of the junction left unmatched.

The sample holds many counts of this clonotype. The chain uses TRBV12-3 or TRBV12-4 and TRBJ1-4; D is unclear. The CDR3 length is 13 residues. Trimming shortened V by 4 bases and J by 8 bases, and 11 bases separated the two germline ends. The CDR3 sequence: CASSYSGQEKLFF. The DNA of the CDR3 is TGTGCCAGCAGTTACTCAGGTCAAGAAAAACTGTTTTTT.

This clonotype has just a few counts. V gene TRBV6-1 combines with J gene TRBJ2-5, with D maybe TRBD2 (5 bases). The CDR3 is made up of 13 amino acids. V lost 7 bases and J lost 4, with 13 bases in between. Germline lookup yields CDR1 MNHNS and CDR2 SASEGT. CDR3 DNA: TGTGCCAGCACCCTAGACGGGGTAGAGACCCAGTACTTC. Protein sequence: CASTLDGVETQYF.

This clonotype showed up many times. This chain joins TRBV14 and TRBJ2-1; TRBD1 agrees at 10 bases. Germline V gene lookup returns CDR1 SGHDN and CDR2 FVKESK. V lost 4 bases and J lost 8; bases outside the gene matches: 8. The CDR3 spans 15 residues. The CDR3, as DNA: TGTGCCAGCAGCCGAATGGGACAGGGGTTCGATGAGCAGTTCTTC. This encodes CASSRMGQGFDEQFF.

This clonotype was observed a handful of times. The chain employs TRBV4-3 and TRBJ1-2, with 9 bases lining up with TRBD1. CDR3 length: 16 amino acids. The V gene's germline CDR1 is LGHNA and CDR2 YSLEER. Germline trimming cut 2 bases from V and 1 base from J; bases unmatched to any gene: 5. CDR3 bases: TGCGCCAGCAGCCAATGGACAGGGGTTAATAACTATGGCTACACCTTC. Its protein is CASSQWTGVNNYGYTF.

The chain joins TRBV29-1 to TRBJ2-7; perhaps TRBD2 as D (6 bases). Germline CDR1 and CDR2: SQVTM and ANQGSEA. Trimming stripped 4 bases from V and 2 bases from J, with 15 bases between. CDR3 length: 14 amino acids. CDR3 DNA: TGCAGCGTTGTGAAATGGGACTCAGCCTACGAGCAGTACTTC. It encodes CSVVKWDSAYEQYF.

Details on this clonotype: Germline is not matched at one junction end, which may reflect a read error. The rearrangement links TRBV6-2 or TRBV6-3 to TRBJ2-7; D tentatively reads TRBD1 or TRBD2 (5 bases each). Germline V gives CDR1 MNHEY, CDR2 SVGEGT. The CDR3 sequence is 12 residues long. The DNA of the CDR3 is TGTGCCAGCAGTTACGGGCGGGCAGGGACCCACTTC. Translating gives CASSYGRAGTHF.

Judged by abundance, this clonotype is medium-sized. CDR3 nucleotide sequence: TGTGCCAGCAGCTCAACCTCGGGGCTAGCGAATGGCGATGAGCAGTTCTTC. It yields the protein CASSSTSGLANGDEQFF. The genes are TRBV7-9 and TRBJ2-1, with TRBD2 as a possible D gene (6 bases). Germline V gene data show CDR1 as SEHNR and CDR2 as FQNEAQ (reference sequence). The CDR3 totals 17 residues. Trimming pared 4 bases from V and 8 bases from J, leaving 24 bases between.

Many counts were recorded for this clonotype. The V call is TRBV29-1, the J call TRBJ1-1; maybe TRBD1 (5 bases). The V end lost 6 bases, the J end lost 1 base, and 6 bases lay between the germline ends. This CDR3 has 11 amino acids. Germline values: CDR1 SQVTM, CDR2 ANQGSEA. The CDR3 nucleotides are TGCAGCGTAGGGGCGAACACTGAAGCTTTCTTT. Its translation is CSVGANTEAFF.

The gene calls are TRBV14 and TRBJ2-1; D gene ambiguous. The V gene's germline CDR1 is SGHDN and CDR2 FVKESK. The CDR3 is 14 amino acids. Trimming cost V 3 bases and J 15 bases, with 21 bases left between them. The CDR3 here is CASSQSLGSLSPFF. CDR3 DNA: TGTGCCAGCAGCCAGTCTTTAGGTTCCCTAAGCCCGTTCTTC.

This clonotype was counted only a few times. The chain carries TRBV3-1 and TRBJ2-2, with TRBD1 identical over 9 bases. J gave up 7 bases and V 6 bases, and 6 bases lay outside the gene matches. The germline V gene encodes CDR1 LGHDT and CDR2 YNNKEL (reference sequence). The CDR3 runs 14 residues. The CDR3 nucleotides are TGTGCCAGCAGAAACAGGGGGCTTGACGGGGAGCTGTTTTTT. It codes for CASRNRGLDGELFF. Combining the CDR3 with reference TRBV3-1 and TRBJ2-2 gives the whole variable domain DTAVSQTPKYLVTQMGNDKSIKCEQNLGHDTMYWYKQDSKKFLKIMFSYNNKELIINETVPNRFSPKSPDKAHLNLHINSLELGDSAVYFCASRNRGLDGELFFGEGSRLTVL.

This clonotype was seen at least ten times. The rearrangement uses TRBV6-5 and TRBJ2-7; unclear D gene. V lost 6 bases and J lost 2, with 5 bases in between. The CDR3 totals 11 residues. The V gene's germline CDR1 is MNHEY and CDR2 SVGAGI. The CDR3: CASRDAYEQYF. CDR3 DNA: TGTGCCAGCAGGGATGCCTACGAGCAGTACTTC.

This clonotype was found many times. The rearrangement links TRBV5-1 to TRBJ1-1, with D unresolved. V was pared by 0 bases and J by 1 base, with 7 bases between. This CDR3 is 14 amino acids long. The germline V gene encodes CDR1 SGHRS and CDR2 YFSETQ. CDR3 amino acids: CASSLGRPNTEAFF. In nucleotides, the CDR3 is TGCGCCAGCAGCTTGGGCAGACCGAACACTGAAGCTTTCTTT.

This clonotype was seen ten or more times. This chain connects TRBV5-4 to TRBJ2-3, with a tentative D call TRBD2 (6 bases). The CDR3 has 13 residues. Germline CDR1 and CDR2: SGHNT and YYREEE (reference sequence). Trimming left V 4 bases short and J 6 bases short, with 12 bases between. The chain's CDR3 is CASSLRLEDTQYF. The CDR3 DNA reads as TGTGCCAGCAGCCTTAGACTAGAGGATACGCAGTATTTT.

This clonotype was observed a handful of times. The chain uses TRBV25-1 and TRBJ2-2; the D is unclear. Germline CDR1 and CDR2: MGHDK and SYGVNS. The CDR3 consists of 20 residues. Between the trimmed V and J ends, which lost 6 bases and 0 bases, there was a span of 26 bases. CDR3 sequence: CASSRLIYQEINANTGELFF. DNA for the CDR3: TGTGCCAGCAGCCGATTAATCTATCAGGAAATTAACGCGAACACCGGGGAGCTGTTTTTT. Variable domain in full (rest from reference TRBV25-1 and TRBJ2-2): EADIYQTPRYLVIGTGKKITLECSQTMGHDKMYWYQQDPGMELHLIHYSYGVNSTEKGDLSSESTVSRIRTEHFPLTLESARPSHTSQYLCASSRLIYQEINANTGELFFGEGSRLTVL.

V gene TRBV25-1 combines with J gene TRBJ1-1; possibly TRBD1 for D (6 bases). V was trimmed by 7 bases and J by 3 bases, leaving 15 bases between them. Germline CDR1 and CDR2: MGHDK and SYGVNS. This CDR3 comprises 14 residues. This chain's CDR3 is CASNLGGRDTEAFF. CDR3 sequence (DNA): TGTGCCAGCAACTTGGGGGGCCGGGACACTGAAGCTTTCTTT. Full variable domain (outside the CDR3, taken from reference TRBV25-1 and TRBJ1-1): EADIYQTPRYLVIGTGKKITLECSQTMGHDKMYWYQQDPGMELHLIHYSYGVNSTEKGDLSSESTVSRIRTEHFPLTLESARPSHTSQYLCASNLGGRDTEAFFGQGTRLTVV.

Notes on this clonotype: Since a much larger clone is just one base distant, this may be a read error. V is TRBV5-1 and J is TRBJ2-5; D gene unclear. The CDR3 consists of 14 residues. Germline assignment: CDR1 SGHRS and CDR2 YFSETQ. DNA for the CDR3: TGCTCCAGCAGCTCTCCAGACGGAAAAGAGACCCAGTACTTC. Protein sequence: CSSSSPDGKETQYF.

Ten or more counts support this clonotype. V and J are TRBV6-1 and TRBJ2-6, with 10 bases fitting TRBD2. J gave up 7 bases and V 2 bases, and 8 bases lay outside the gene matches. CDR1 MNHNS and CDR2 SASEGT come from the germline V gene. The CDR3 has 17 residues. The CDR3 DNA sequence: TGTGCCAGCAGTGAAAGTCCTAGCGGGAGAGGCGCCAACGTCCTGACTTTC. Amino acid sequence: CASSESPSGRGANVLTF.

The rearrangement joins TRBV27 to TRBJ2-7, with a weak D call TRBD1 (6 bases). CDR1 is MNHEY, CDR2 SMNVEV, per germline (reference sequence). V lost 4 bases and J lost 0, with 16 bases in between. This CDR3 spans 16 amino acids. CDR3 region: CASSSIPGRGSYEQYF. The CDR3 region has the DNA TGTGCCAGCAGTTCTATCCCAGGCAGGGGCTCCTACGAGCAGTACTTC.

Ten or more counts support this clonotype. V and J are TRBV28 and TRBJ1-2, with D perhaps matching TRBD1 (5 bases). Germline CDR1 reads MDHEN; CDR2 reads SYDVKM. The CDR3 extends over 15 amino acids. Trimming left V 3 bases short and J 6 bases short, with 17 bases between. CDR3 residues: CASSFGGVLPNGYTF. For the CDR3, the DNA is TGTGCCAGCAGTTTTGGGGGGGTCTTGCCTAATGGCTACACCTTC.

The rearrangement uses TRBV24-1 and TRBJ1-2, with a tentative D call TRBD1 (5 bases). The V gene lost 9 bases and the J gene lost 5 bases, with 21 bases spanning the gap. CDR1 and CDR2 from the germline V gene are KGHDR and SFDVKD. The CDR3 contains 15 residues. The CDR3: CATSAAGNYFYGYTF. CDR3 in DNA: TGTGCCACCTCCGCAGCAGGGAACTACTTTTATGGCTACACCTTC.

This clonotype was seen ten or more times. The chain couples TRBV24-1 to TRBJ2-3, with 9 bases identical to TRBD1. This CDR3 comprises 17 residues. V lost 0 bases and J lost 8; bases outside the gene matches: 11. The V gene's germline CDR1 is KGHDR and CDR2 SFDVKD. CDR3 sequence reads: CATSDLKPGQGISTQYF. Here the CDR3 DNA reads TGTGCCACCAGTGATTTGAAACCCGGACAGGGGATCTCTACGCAGTATTTT.

This clonotype was counted ten times or more. The chain links TRBV3-1 to TRBJ2-7; 7 positions match TRBD2. Germline lookup yields CDR1 LGHDT and CDR2 YNNKEL (reference sequence). V shed 0 bases, J shed 2 bases, and the junction held 4 bases outside the gene matches. CDR3 length: 15 amino acids. CDR3 nucleotides: TGTGCCAGCAGCCAAGAGGCTAGCGGCCCCTACGAGCAGTACTTC. Translated, it gives CASSQEASGPYEQYF.

This clonotype was seen at least ten times. The rearrangement joins TRBV7-2 to TRBJ1-4, with a tentative D call TRBD1 (5 bases). The CDR3 runs to 14 residues. Trimming left V 4 bases short and J 4 bases short, with 10 bases between. Germline loops: CDR1 SGHTA, CDR2 FQGNSA. This chain's CDR3 is CASSSPRVNEKLFF. The CDR3 DNA is TGTGCCAGCAGCTCTCCCAGGGTTAATGAAAAACTGTTTTTT. The variable domain in full, with the rest retrieved from reference TRBV7-2 and TRBJ1-4, is GAGVSQSPSNKVTEKGKDVELRCDPISGHTALYWYRQSLGQGLEFLIYFQGNSAPDKSGLPSDRFSAERTGGSVSTLTIQRTQQEDSAVYLCASSSPRVNEKLFFGSGTQLSVL.

V is TRBV3-1 and J is TRBJ2-7; D possibly uses TRBD1 or TRBD2 (5 bases each). The V gene lost 1 base and the J gene lost 6 bases, with 10 bases spanning the gap. The CDR3 runs 13 residues. Germline CDR1 reads LGHDT; CDR2 reads YNNKEL (reference sequence). The CDR3 loop reads CASSQGGAGEQYF. The CDR3, as DNA: TGTGCCAGCAGCCAAGGAGGGGCGGGCGAGCAGTACTTC.

This clonotype is medium-sized by share. The genes are TRBV5-1 and TRBJ2-7; a possible D gene is TRBD2 (6 bases). Germline V lookup: CDR1 SGHRS, CDR2 YFSETQ. This CDR3 contains 18 residues. Trimming stripped 1 base from V and 3 bases from J, with 23 bases between. This CDR3 reads CASSLWDFGPVGGYEQYF. The CDR3 coding sequence is TGCGCCAGCAGCTTGTGGGACTTTGGACCCGTCGGCGGCTACGAGCAGTACTTC.

This clonotype has at least ten counts. The chain employs TRBV5-4 and TRBJ2-1; a possible D gene is TRBD2 (5 bases). The CDR3 has 14 residues. Germline V CDR1 and CDR2: SGHNT, YYREEE (reference sequence). With 2 bases removed from V and 7 bases from J, the gap between germline ends came to 13 bases. The CDR3 loop reads CASSFNAGKNEQFF. CDR3 coding DNA: TGTGCCAGCAGCTTCAATGCCGGGAAGAATGAGCAGTTCTTC.

This clonotype has at least ten counts. The chain joins TRBV6-2 or TRBV6-3 to TRBJ2-7; 7 bases align to TRBD1. Losses at the gene ends were 0 bases for V and 4 bases for J; bases not matched to a gene: 3. The germline V gene encodes CDR1 MNHEY and CDR2 SVGEGT. The CDR3 runs to 14 residues. The CDR3, as DNA: TGTGCCAGCAGTTACTCGACAGGGCAGTACGAGCAGTACTTC. It yields the protein CASSYSTGQYEQYF.

This clonotype came up many times. The genes are TRBV6-5 and TRBJ2-1; TRBD2 agrees at 8 bases. Per the germline V gene, CDR1 is MNHEY and CDR2 is SVGAGI. V shed 5 bases and J 0 bases; nucleotides not matched to a gene: 6. This CDR3 contains 16 residues. DNA of the CDR3: TGTGCCAGCAGTCCTAGCGGGCCAAGCTCCTACAATGAGCAGTTCTTC. It encodes CASSPSGPSSYNEQFF.